This T cell receptor beta chain came from a study of blood T cells in healthy people across ages. Through a sample-barcoded 5' primer and a J-beta primer mix, a second PCR was run for roughly 6 to 12 cycles. TCRdb passed the 5' RACE reads through MiXCR, listing each CDR3 protein once. Here the sample spans around 1,000,000 distinct CDR3 sequences, 20% to 25% being singletons. This clonotype was seen only a few times. The CDR3 covers 18 residues. Germline lookup yields CDR1 MNHEY and CDR2 SMNVEV (reference sequence). The V end was cut by 0 bases, the J end by 7 bases, with 24 bases between. The sample was also linked to a second study, of T cells of mothers and their children.

The TCR sequence derives from a girl aged 2 to 10 in good health. The sequenced sample consisted of blood. V usage is TRBV27 and J usage is TRBJ1-2; tentatively, D is TRBD1 (6 bases). For the CDR3, the DNA is TGTGCCAGCAGTTTATCCCGGGACACCTATGGTTGGGCCCCTGGCTACACCTTC. This sequence encodes CASSLSRDTYGWAPGYTF.